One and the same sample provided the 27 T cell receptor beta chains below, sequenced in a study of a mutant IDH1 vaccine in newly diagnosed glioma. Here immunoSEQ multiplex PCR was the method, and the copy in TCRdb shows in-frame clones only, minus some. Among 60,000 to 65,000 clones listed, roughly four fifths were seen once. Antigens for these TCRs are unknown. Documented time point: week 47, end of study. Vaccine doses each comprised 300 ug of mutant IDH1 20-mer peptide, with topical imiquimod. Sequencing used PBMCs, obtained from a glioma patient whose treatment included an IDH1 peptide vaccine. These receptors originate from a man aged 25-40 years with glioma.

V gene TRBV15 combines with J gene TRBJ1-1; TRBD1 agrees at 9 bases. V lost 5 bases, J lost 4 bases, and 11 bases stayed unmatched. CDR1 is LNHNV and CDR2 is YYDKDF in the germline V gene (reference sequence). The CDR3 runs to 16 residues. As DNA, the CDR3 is TGTGCCACCAGCTTAGACCGAGACAGGGGGAGCACTGAAGCTTTCTTT. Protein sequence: CATSLDRDRGSTEAFF.

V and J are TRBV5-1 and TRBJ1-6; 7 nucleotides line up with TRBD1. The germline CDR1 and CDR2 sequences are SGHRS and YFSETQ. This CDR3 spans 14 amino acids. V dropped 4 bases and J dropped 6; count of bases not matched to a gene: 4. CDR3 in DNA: TGCGCCAGCAGCGTGGGACAGCTTAATTCACCCCTCCACTTT. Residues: CASSVGQLNSPLHF.

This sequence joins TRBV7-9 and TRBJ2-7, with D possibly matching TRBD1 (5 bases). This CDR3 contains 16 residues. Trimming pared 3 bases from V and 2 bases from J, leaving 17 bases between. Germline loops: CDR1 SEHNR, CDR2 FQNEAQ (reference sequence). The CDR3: CASSLVLGATTYEQYF. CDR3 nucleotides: TGTGCCAGCAGCTTGGTCCTAGGGGCCACCACCTACGAGCAGTACTTC. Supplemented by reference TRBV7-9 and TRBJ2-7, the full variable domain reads DTGVSQNPRHKITKRGQNVTFRCDPISEHNRLYWYRQTLGQGPEFLTYFQNEAQLEKSRLLSDRFSAERPKGSFSTLEIQRTEQGDSAMYLCASSLVLGATTYEQYFGPGTRLTVT.

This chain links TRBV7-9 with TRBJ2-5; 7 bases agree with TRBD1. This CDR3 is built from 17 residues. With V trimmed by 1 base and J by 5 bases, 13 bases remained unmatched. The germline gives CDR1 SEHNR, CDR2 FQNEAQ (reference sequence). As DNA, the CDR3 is TGTGCCAGCAGCTTAGTCGGCTACAGGGGTAGGCGTGAGACCCAGTACTTC. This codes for CASSLVGYRGRRETQYF.

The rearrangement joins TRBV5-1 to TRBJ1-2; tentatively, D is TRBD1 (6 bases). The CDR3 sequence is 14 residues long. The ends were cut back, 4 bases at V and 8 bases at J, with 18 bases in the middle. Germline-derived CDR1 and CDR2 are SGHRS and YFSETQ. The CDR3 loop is CASSDGQLVEGYTF. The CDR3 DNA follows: TGCGCCAGCAGCGATGGACAGCTAGTGGAAGGCTACACCTTC.

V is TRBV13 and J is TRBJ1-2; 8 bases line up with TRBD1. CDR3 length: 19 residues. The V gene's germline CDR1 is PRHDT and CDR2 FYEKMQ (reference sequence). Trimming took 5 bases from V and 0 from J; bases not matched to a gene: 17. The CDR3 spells CASSEGVTGTGGSNYGYTF. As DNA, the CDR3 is TGTGCCAGCAGCGAGGGAGTTACCGGGACAGGAGGATCTAACTATGGCTACACCTTC.

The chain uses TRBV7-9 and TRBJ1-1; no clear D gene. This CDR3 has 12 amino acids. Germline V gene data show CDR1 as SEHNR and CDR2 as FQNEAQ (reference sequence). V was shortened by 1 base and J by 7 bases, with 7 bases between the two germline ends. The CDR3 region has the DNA TGTGCCAGCAGCTTAGGTCATATTGAAGCTTTCTTT. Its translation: CASSLGHIEAFF.

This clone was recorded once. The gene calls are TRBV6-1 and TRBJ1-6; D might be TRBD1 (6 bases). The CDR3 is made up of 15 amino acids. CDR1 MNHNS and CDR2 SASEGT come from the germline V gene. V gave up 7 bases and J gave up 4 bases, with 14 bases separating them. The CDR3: CASTEGGIYNSPLHF. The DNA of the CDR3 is TGTGCCAGCACCGAGGGGGGGATTTATAATTCACCCCTCCACTTT.

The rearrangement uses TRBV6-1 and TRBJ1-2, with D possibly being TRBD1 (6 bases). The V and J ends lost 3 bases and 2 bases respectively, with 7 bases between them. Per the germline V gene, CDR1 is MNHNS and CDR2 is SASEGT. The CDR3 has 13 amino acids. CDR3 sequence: CASSEDRNYGYTF. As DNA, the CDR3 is TGTGCCAGCAGTGAGGACAGAAACTATGGCTACACCTTC.

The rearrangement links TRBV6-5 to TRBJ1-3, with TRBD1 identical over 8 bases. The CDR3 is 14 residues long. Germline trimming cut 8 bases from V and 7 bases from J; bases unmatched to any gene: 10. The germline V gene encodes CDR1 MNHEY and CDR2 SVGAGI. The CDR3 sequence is CASATGQARNTIYF. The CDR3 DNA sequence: TGTGCCAGCGCTACGGGACAGGCAAGGAACACCATATATTTT.

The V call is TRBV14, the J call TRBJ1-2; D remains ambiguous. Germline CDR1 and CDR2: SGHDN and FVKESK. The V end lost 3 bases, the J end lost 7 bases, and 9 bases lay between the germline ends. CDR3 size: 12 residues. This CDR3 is CASSHLAGGYTF. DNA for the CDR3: TGTGCCAGCAGCCACCTCGCCGGTGGCTACACCTTC.

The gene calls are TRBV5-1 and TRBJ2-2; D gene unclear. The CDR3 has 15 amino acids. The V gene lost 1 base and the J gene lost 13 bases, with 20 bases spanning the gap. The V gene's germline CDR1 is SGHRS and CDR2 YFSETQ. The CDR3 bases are TGCGCCAGCAGCTTGTTAGGGCCCGTGGTTCGTGGGCTGTTTTTT. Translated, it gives CASSLLGPVVRGLFF.

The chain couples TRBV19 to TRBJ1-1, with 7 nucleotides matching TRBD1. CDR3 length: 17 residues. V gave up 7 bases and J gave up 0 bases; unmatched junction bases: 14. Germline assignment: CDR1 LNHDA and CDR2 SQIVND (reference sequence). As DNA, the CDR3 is TGTGCCAGTATACCCGACAGGGACAACCTGATGAACACTGAAGCTTTCTTT. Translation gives CASIPDRDNLMNTEAFF.

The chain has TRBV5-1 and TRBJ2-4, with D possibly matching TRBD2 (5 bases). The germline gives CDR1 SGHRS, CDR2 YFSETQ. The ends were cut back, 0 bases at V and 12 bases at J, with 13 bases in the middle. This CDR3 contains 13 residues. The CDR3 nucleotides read TGCGCCAGCAGCTTGGAGATCGCCCGGGATCAGTACTTC. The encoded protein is CASSLEIARDQYF.

The CDR3 sequence: CASSSPTLAGGPATYEQYF. CDR3 in DNA: TGTGCCAGCAGCTCCCCCACACTAGCGGGGGGGCCTGCGACCTACGAGCAGTACTTC. The gene calls are TRBV7-2 and TRBJ2-7; 13 bases are shared with TRBD2. Germline CDR1 is SGHTA and CDR2 is FQGNSA. This CDR3 contains 19 residues. With V trimmed by 4 bases and J by 2 bases, 14 bases remained unmatched.

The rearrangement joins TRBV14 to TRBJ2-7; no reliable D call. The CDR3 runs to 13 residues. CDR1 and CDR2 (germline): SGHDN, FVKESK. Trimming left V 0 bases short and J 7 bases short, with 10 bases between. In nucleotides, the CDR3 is TGTGCCAGCAGCCAAGATTATCGGCTTGAGCAGTACTTC. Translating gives CASSQDYRLEQYF. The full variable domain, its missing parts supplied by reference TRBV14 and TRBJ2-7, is EAGVTQFPSHSVIEKGQTVTLRCDPISGHDNLYWYRRVMGKEIKFLLHFVKESKQDESGMPNNRFLAERTGGTYSTLKVQPAELEDSGVYFCASSQDYRLEQYFGPGTRLTVT.

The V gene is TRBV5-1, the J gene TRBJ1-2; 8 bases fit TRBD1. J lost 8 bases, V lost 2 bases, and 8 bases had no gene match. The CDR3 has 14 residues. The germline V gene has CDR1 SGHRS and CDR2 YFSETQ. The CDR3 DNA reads TGCGCCAGCAGCTTCTCCCAGGGGGCACGCGGCTACACCTTC. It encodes CASSFSQGARGYTF.

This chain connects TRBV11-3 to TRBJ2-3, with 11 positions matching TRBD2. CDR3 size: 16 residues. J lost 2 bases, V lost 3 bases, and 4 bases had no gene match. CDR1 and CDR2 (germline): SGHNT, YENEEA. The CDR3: CASSFGTSGYTDTQYF. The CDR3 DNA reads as TGTGCCAGCAGCTTCGGGACTAGCGGATACACAGATACGCAGTATTTT.

The CDR3 DNA is TGTGCCAGCAGCGGAGAGGGGGCGCGGGGCTACACCTTC. Protein product: CASSGEGARGYTF. The genes are TRBV2 and TRBJ1-2; 7 nucleotides match TRBD1. This CDR3 contains 13 residues. V lost 6 bases to trimming and J lost 8 bases; unmatched junction nucleotides: 9. Per germline, CDR1 SNHLY and CDR2 FYNNEI.

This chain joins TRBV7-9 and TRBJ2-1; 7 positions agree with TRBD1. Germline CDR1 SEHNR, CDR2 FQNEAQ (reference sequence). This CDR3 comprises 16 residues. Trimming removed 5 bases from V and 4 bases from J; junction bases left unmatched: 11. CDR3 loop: CASSPNFRGQYNEQFF. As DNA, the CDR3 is TGTGCCAGCAGCCCGAATTTTAGGGGGCAGTACAATGAGCAGTTCTTC.

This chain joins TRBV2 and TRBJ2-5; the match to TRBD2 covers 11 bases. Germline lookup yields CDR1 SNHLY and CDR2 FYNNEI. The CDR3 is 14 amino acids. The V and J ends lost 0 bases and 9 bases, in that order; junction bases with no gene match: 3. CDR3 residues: CASSEALAGGPQYF. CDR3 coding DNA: TGTGCCAGCAGTGAAGCGCTAGCGGGGGGCCCCCAGTACTTC.

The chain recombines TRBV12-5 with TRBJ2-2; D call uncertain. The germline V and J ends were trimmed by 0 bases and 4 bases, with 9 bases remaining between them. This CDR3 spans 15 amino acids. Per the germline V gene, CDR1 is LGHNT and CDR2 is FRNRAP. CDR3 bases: TGTGCTAGTGGTTTGGTACGGTTTGTCACCGGGGAGCTGTTTTTT. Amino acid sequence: CASGLVRFVTGELFF.

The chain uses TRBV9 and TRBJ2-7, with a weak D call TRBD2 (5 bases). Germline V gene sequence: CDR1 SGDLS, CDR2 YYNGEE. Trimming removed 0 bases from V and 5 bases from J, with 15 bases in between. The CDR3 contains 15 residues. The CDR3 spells CASSVGYGSYHEQYF. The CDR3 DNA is TGTGCCAGCAGCGTAGGATATGGGAGCTACCACGAGCAGTACTTC. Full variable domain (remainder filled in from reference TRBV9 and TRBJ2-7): DSGVTQTPKHLITATGQRVTLRCSPRSGDLSVYWYQQSLDQGLQFLIQYYNGEERAKGNILERFSAQQFPDLHSELNLSSLELGDSALYFCASSVGYGSYHEQYFGPGTRLTVT.

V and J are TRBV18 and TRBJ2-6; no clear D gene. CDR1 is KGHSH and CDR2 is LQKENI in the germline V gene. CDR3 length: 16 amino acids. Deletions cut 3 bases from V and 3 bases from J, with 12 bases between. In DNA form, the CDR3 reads TGTGCCAGCTCACCCTTTCGTGCTCGTGGGGCCAACGTCCTGACTTTC. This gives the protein CASSPFRARGANVLTF.

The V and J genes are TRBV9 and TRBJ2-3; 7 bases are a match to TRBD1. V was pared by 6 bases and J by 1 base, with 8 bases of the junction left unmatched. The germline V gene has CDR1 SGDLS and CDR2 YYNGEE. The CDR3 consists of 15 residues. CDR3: CASTRQGGGTDTQYF. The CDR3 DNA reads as TGTGCCAGCACGAGACAGGGTGGAGGCACAGATACGCAGTATTTT.

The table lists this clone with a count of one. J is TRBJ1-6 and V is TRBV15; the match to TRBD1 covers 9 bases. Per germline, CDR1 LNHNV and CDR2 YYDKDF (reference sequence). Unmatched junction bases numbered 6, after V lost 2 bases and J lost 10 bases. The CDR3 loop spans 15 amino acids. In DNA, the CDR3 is TGTGCCACCAGCAGACCCGGACAGGGGCTATCACCCCTCCACTTT. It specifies CATSRPGQGLSPLHF.

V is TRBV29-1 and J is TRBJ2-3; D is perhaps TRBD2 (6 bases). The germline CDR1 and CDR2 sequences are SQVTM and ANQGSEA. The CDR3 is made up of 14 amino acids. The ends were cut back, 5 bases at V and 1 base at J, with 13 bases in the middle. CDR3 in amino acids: CSVPFWGGTDTQYF. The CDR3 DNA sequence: TGCAGCGTTCCCTTTTGGGGGGGCACAGATACGCAGTATTTT.